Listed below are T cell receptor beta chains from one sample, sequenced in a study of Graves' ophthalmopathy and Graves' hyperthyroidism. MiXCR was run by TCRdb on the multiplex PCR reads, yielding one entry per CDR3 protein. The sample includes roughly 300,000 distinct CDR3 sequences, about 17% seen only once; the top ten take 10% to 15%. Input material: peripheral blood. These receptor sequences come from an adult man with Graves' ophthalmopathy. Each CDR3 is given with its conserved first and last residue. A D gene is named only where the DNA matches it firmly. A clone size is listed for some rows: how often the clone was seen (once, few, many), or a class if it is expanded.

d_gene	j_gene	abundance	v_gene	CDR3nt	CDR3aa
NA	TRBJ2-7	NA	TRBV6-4	TGTGCCAGCAGTAGCAGGGAACGCTACGAGCAGTCCTTC	CASSSRERYEQSF
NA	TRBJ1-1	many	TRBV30	TGTGCCTGGGGGGGGACGGAGGAAGCTTTCTTT	CAWGGTEEAFF
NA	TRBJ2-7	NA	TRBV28	TGTGCCAGCAGTTTATCCTTTATGCTGGTTAGGAGGTCCTCCTACGAGCAGTACTTC	CASSLSFMLVRRSSYEQYF
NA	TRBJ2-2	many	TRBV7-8	TGTGCCAGCAGCTTATCTACGAACACCGGGGAGCTGTTTTTT	CASSLSTNTGELFF
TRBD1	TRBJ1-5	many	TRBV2	TGTGCCAGCAGAAGGACAGGGATGGATCAGCCCCAGCATTTT	CASRRTGMDQPQHF
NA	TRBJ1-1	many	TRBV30	TGTGCCTGGATAGGCCTTTTGAACACTGAAGCTTTCTTT	CAWIGLLNTEAFF
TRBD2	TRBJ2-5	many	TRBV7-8	TGTGCCAGCAGCTTTTTACTAGCGGGGGGTGTGGAGACCCAGTACTTC	CASSFLLAGGVETQYF
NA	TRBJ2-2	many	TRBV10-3	TGTGCCACCAGGGGTTCGGGTCAGCGGGAGCTGTTTTTT	CATRGSGQRELFF
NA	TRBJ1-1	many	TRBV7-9	TGTGCCAGCAGCGGAGCCGAAGCTTTCTTT	CASSGAEAFF
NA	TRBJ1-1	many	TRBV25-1	TGTGCCAGCCAAGAGGATGTCGTAGCTTTCTTT	CASQEDVVAFF
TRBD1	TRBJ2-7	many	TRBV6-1	TGTGCCAGCAGACGAGGGACAGGAGACGAGCAGTACTTC	CASRRGTGDEQYF
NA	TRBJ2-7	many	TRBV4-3	TGCGCCAGCAGCCAAGATCACGACCTCTCCTACGAGCAGTACTTC	CASSQDHDLSYEQYF
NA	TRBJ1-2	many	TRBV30	TGTGCCTGGAGTCGCAGGGTAACTTCTAACTATGGCTACACCTTC	CAWSRRVTSNYGYTF
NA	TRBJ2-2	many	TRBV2	TGTGCCAGCAACCCGGAACACACCGGGGAGCTGTTTTTT	CASNPEHTGELFF
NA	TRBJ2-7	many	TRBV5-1	TGCGCCAGCAGCCCGGGGTGGCTCTACGAGCAGTACTTC	CASSPGWLYEQYF
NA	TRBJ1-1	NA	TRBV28	TGTGCCAGCATTGGGGGGGGGCCGGGCGCTTTCTTT	CASIGGGPGAFF
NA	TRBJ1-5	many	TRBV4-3	TGCGCCAGCAGCCAAGGGTCCAATAGCAATCAGCCCCAGCATTTT	CASSQGSNSNQPQHF
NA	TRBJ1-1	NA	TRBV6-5	TGTGCCAGCAGTTACTTTTTTCTCCACACAGAAGCTTTCTTT	CASSYFFLHTEAFF
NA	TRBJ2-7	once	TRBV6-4	TGTGCCAGCAGTGTTGAATCGGGATACGAGCAGTACTTC	CASSVESGYEQYF